A single sample gave rise to the 21 T cell receptor beta chains below, sequenced in a study of identical twins. TCRdb itself ran the 5' RACE reads through MiXCR, one entry per CDR3 protein. In the table there are around 550,000 distinct CDR3 sequences, roughly 15% of which are singletons. The same data also went into a second study, on yellow fever vaccine responses in identical twins.

Sequencing was done on a sample of CD4+ T cells sorted from blood. All receptors derive from a woman in her late teens or twenties in good health.

The sample holds a few counts of this clonotype. The chain employs TRBV24-1 and TRBJ1-3, with TRBD1 as a possible D gene (5 bases). Germline V gene data show CDR1 as KGHDR and CDR2 as SFDVKD. V lost 5 bases, J lost 2 bases, and 6 bases lay in between. The CDR3 contains 13 residues. The CDR3 loop is CATSATAGNTIYF. The DNA for the CDR3 is TGTGCCACCAGTGCGACAGCTGGAAACACCATATATTTT.

The rearrangement links TRBV20-1 to TRBJ2-5; 11 positions agree with TRBD2. The CDR3 sequence is 14 residues long. After removal of 6 bases from V and 5 bases from J, the junction contained 8 bases not matched to a gene. The V gene's germline CDR1 is DFQATT and CDR2 SNEGSKA (reference sequence). The CDR3 here is CSASSGGASETQYF. CDR3 in DNA: TGCAGTGCCAGTAGCGGGGGGGCCAGTGAGACCCAGTACTTC.

The chain joins TRBV21-1 to TRBJ2-7; the table's D gene call, TRBD1, was not cross checked with the DNA. TRBV21-1 has pseudogene status. The length of the CDR3 is 14 residues. The CDR3 protein is CASSKGQGRNEQYF. The CDR3 bases are TGTGCCAGCAGCAAAGGACAGGGCCGGAACGAGCAGTACTTC.

To note about this clonotype: Possible read error: a much larger clone is one base away. The V and J genes are TRBV3-1 and TRBJ1-5; D is unclear. V lost 3 bases and J lost 2, with 2 bases in between. Looked up from germline, CDR1 is LGHDT and CDR2 is YNNKEL (reference sequence). The CDR3 length is 12 residues. CDR3 loop: CASSHGNQPQHF. CDR3 DNA: TGTGCCAGCAGCCACGGCAATCAGCCCCAGCATTTT.

The chain joins TRBV20-1 to TRBJ2-7; TRBD2 agrees at 11 bases. In germline, CDR1 is DFQATT, CDR2 SNEGSKA (reference sequence). After removal of 5 bases from V and 3 bases from J, the junction contained 3 bases not matched to a gene. There are 13 residues in the CDR3. The CDR3 region has the DNA TGCAGTGCTGGGACTAGCGGCGACTACGAGCAGTACTTC. Its protein is CSAGTSGDYEQYF.

This clonotype was picked up a small number of times. The junction departs from the called germline gene at one end, perhaps through a read error. In nucleotides, the CDR3 is TGTGCCATCGGTGACAGCCCCCCCCTAGATACGCAGTATTTT. Translation gives CAIGDSPPLDTQYF. This sequence joins TRBV10-3 and TRBJ2-3, with TRBD1 as a possible D gene (5 bases). Germline V CDR1 and CDR2: ENHRY, SYGVKD. The CDR3 runs to 14 residues.

This clonotype was seen only a few times. J is TRBJ2-1 and V is TRBV3-1; 12 bases fit TRBD2. With V trimmed by 4 bases and J by 5 bases, 9 bases remained unmatched. CDR3 length equals 17 residues. CDR1 and CDR2 (germline): LGHDT, YNNKEL (reference sequence). The CDR3 bases are TGTGCCAGCAGCCCTTCAGGACTAGCGGGGAGCCACAATGAGCAGTTCTTC. Its protein is CASSPSGLAGSHNEQFF.

This clonotype showed up just a few times. The J gene is TRBJ2-3, the V gene TRBV4-1; D ambiguous. V lost 0 bases to trimming and J lost 11 bases, with 15 bases between them. In germline, CDR1 is MGHRA, CDR2 YSYEKL. The CDR3 runs to 14 residues. CDR3 in DNA: TGCGCCAGCAGCCAAGATGCGGTTTCCCTTGGGCAGTATTTT. As protein: CASSQDAVSLGQYF.

In the case of this clonotype: The junction does not match germline at one end; this may be a read error. This chain connects TRBV5-5 to TRBJ2-1; D perhaps matches TRBD2 (6 bases). This CDR3 has 16 residues. CDR1 and CDR2 from the germline V gene are SGHKS and YYEKEE (reference sequence). The chain's CDR3 is CASSRTGTGVYNEKFF. The CDR3 nucleotides read TGTGCCAGCAGCAGAACCGGGACGGGAGTCTACAATGAGAAGTTCTTC. Variable domain in full (rest from reference TRBV5-5 and TRBJ2-1): DAGVTQSPTHLIKTRGQQVTLRCSPISGHKSVSWYQQVLGQGPQFIFQYYEKEERGRGNFPDRFSARQFPNYSSELNVNALLLGDSALYLCASSRTGTGVYNEKFFGPGTRLTVL.

The sample holds a few counts of this clonotype. V usage is TRBV20-1 and J usage is TRBJ2-7; possible D gene TRBD2, 5 bases. V lost 6 bases to trimming and J lost 3 bases, with 15 bases between them. The germline V gene has CDR1 DFQATT and CDR2 SNEGSKA (reference sequence). The CDR3 covers 13 residues. The CDR3 DNA sequence: TGCAGTGCCCGAGCGGTATTGGGCTACGAGCAGTACTTC. Amino acids: CSARAVLGYEQYF.

In this sample, this clonotype turned up a few times. The chain joins TRBV27 to TRBJ2-7, with D perhaps TRBD1 (5 bases). This CDR3 has 15 amino acids. Germline assignment: CDR1 MNHEY and CDR2 SMNVEV (reference sequence). Trimming left V 6 bases short and J 2 bases short, with 17 bases between. The CDR3 sequence is CASSRWQGEPYEQYF. CDR3 sequence (DNA): TGTGCCAGCAGCCGCTGGCAGGGTGAACCCTACGAGCAGTACTTC.

The table lists this clonotype with a few counts. The V and J genes are TRBV10-1 and TRBJ2-4; weak D call: TRBD1 (5 bases). This CDR3 region has 14 residues. Trimming stripped 3 bases from V and 7 bases from J, with 13 bases between. Germline V CDR1 and CDR2: WNHNN, SYGVQD (reference sequence). DNA of the CDR3: TGCGCCAGCAGTGACCAGGGCCCAGAGAACATTCAGTACTTC. Translated: CASSDQGPENIQYF.

The V gene is TRBV10-2, the J gene TRBJ2-1, with 8 bases identical to TRBD1. Trimming removed 6 bases from V and 7 bases from J; junction bases left unmatched: 8. This CDR3 spans 14 amino acids. The germline V gene has CDR1 WSHSY and CDR2 SAAADI. CDR3 loop: CASRPDRVSNEQFF. CDR3 DNA sequence: TGCGCCAGCAGACCGGACAGGGTCTCGAATGAGCAGTTCTTC.

This clonotype was counted at least ten times. The chain has TRBV10-3 and TRBJ2-7, with TRBD1 identical over 9 bases. Germline V gene data show CDR1 as ENHRY and CDR2 as SYGVKD. The CDR3 is made up of 14 amino acids. V lost 2 bases to trimming and J lost 3 bases; unmatched junction nucleotides: 2. In nucleotides, the CDR3 is TGTGCCATCAGTGAGATGGGACAGGGCTACGAGCAGTACTTC. Protein: CAISEMGQGYEQYF.

This clonotype turned up a few times. The chain joins TRBV3-1 to TRBJ2-1; D unclear. CDR3 size: 14 residues. In germline, CDR1 is LGHDT, CDR2 YNNKEL (reference sequence). With 3 bases removed from V and 0 bases from J, the gap between germline ends came to 6 bases. The CDR3: CASSHLSSYNEQFF. CDR3 nucleotides: TGTGCCAGCAGCCATTTAAGCTCCTACAATGAGCAGTTCTTC.

The chain employs TRBV7-3 and TRBJ2-7; D unclear. CDR1 is SGHTA, CDR2 FQGTGA, per germline. The CDR3 totals 15 residues. V lost 1 base to trimming and J lost 0 bases, with 10 bases between them. Written as DNA, the CDR3 is TGTGCCAGCAGCTTAAATCACAGTCCCTCCTACGAGCAGTACTTC. It codes for CASSLNHSPSYEQYF.

V is TRBV18 and J is TRBJ2-3; 7 positions agree with TRBD2. CDR3 length: 15 residues. Trimming at V came to 3 bases and at J to 4 bases, leaving 7 bases not matched to a gene. Per germline, CDR1 KGHSH and CDR2 LQKENI. In DNA, the CDR3 is TGTGCCAGCTCACCGCCCGGTAGCGGGCCAGATACGCAGTATTTT. This encodes CASSPPGSGPDTQYF.

This chain connects TRBV21-1 to TRBJ2-1; the table's D call of TRBD1 was not tested on the DNA. TRBV21-1 is classified as a pseudogene. This CDR3 has 15 residues. The CDR3 region has the DNA TGTGCCAGCAGCCCAAATTACAGGGAATGGAATGAGCAGTTCTTC. Translating it yields CASSPNYREWNEQFF.

This rearrangement joins TRBV20-1 to TRBJ2-1; D gene ambiguous. The V gene's germline CDR1 is DFQATT and CDR2 SNEGSKA (reference sequence). V was trimmed by 0 bases and J by 4 bases, leaving 13 bases between them. The CDR3 contains 15 residues. CDR3 protein: CSARDPLGVYNEQFF. As DNA, the CDR3 is TGCAGTGCTAGAGATCCGCTAGGCGTTTACAATGAGCAGTTCTTC.

The chain uses TRBV5-1 and TRBJ2-5; possible D gene TRBD2, 6 bases. Germline values: CDR1 SGHRS, CDR2 YFSETQ. This CDR3 is 15 amino acids long. The germline V and J ends were trimmed by 7 bases and 1 base, with 17 bases remaining between them. The CDR3 nucleotides read TGCGCCAGCGGACGAGGAGGGTACCCCCAAGAGACCCAGTACTTC. Amino acids: CASGRGGYPQETQYF.

The chain employs TRBV29-1 and TRBJ2-7, with TRBD2 matching 10 bases. CDR1 and CDR2 from the germline V gene are SQVTM and ANQGSEA. This CDR3 region has 13 residues. The ends lost 6 bases at V and 2 bases at J; junction bases unmatched: 4. The CDR3 here is CSVWTSGTYEQYF. CDR3 sequence (DNA): TGCAGCGTCTGGACTAGCGGTACCTACGAGCAGTACTTC.